This TCR beta chain was recorded in a study of T cell changes during pregnancy in multiple sclerosis. This CDR3 is 13 amino acids long. The germline CDR1 and CDR2 sequences are GTSNPN and SVGIG (reference sequence). V was cut by 0 bases and J by 4 bases, with 9 bases left in between. Clones were sequenced by immunoSEQ multiplex PCR, and TCRdb holds only the in-frame ones, with some missing. The table lists over 70,000 clones, around 90% of them singletons. The sample consisted of peripheral blood, taken in the first trimester of pregnancy. The TCR sequence derives from a female donor in good health, enrolled as a control in a pregnancy study. The chain uses TRBV30 and TRBJ1-2, with a possible D match to TRBD1 (5 bases). CDR3 DNA: TGTGCCTGGAGTGTCGGGGGGGTCTATGGCTACACCTTC. It encodes CAWSVGGVYGYTF.